Sequencing of this T cell receptor beta chain was carried out in a study of T cell responses to AZD1222 COVID-19 vaccine. Second-dose groups at about 4 or about 12 weeks were pooled. The CDR3 loop spans 14 amino acids. Germline CDR1 SGHDN, CDR2 FVKESK. Trimming took off 5 bases at V and 3 bases at J, with 10 bases between the two ends. Remarks on this clone: The antigen remains undetermined.

The repertoire was sequenced with immunoSEQ multiplex PCR; TCRdb's copy has only in-frame clones and lacks some. The table has about 160,000 clones, roughly 88% seen once. General observations from the study: Baseline antibody screening turned up just six seropositive AZD1222 recipients. Repertoire sampling occurred only after the peak T cell response.

The source material was peripheral blood, sampled 28 days after the second AZD1222 dose. The sequence was collected from an adult who received the AZD1222 COVID-19 vaccine. This chain connects TRBV14 to TRBJ2-2; D remains ambiguous. CDR3 nucleotide sequence: TGTGCCAGCAGCTACCGGGTGGACACCGGGGAGCTGTTTTTT. Protein product: CASSYRVDTGELFF.